Below, 16 T cell receptor beta chains from the same sample are listed, as sequenced in a study of graft-versus-host responses after intestinal transplantation. Libraries were prepared by immunoSEQ multiplex PCR; TCRdb keeps only in-frame clonotypes and omits some of them. The sample lists about 120,000 clones, roughly 95% occurring once. The antigens of these receptors remain unknown. Here the sequenced sample was unstimulated CD8+ T cells sorted from spleen or lymph node cells, taken before intestinal transplant. The receptor set was obtained from a human donor who received an intestinal transplant.

The rearrangement uses TRBV29-1 and TRBJ2-7; D possibly corresponds to TRBD2 (5 bases). CDR3 length: 13 residues. Trimming removed 4 bases at V and 2 bases at J, with 12 bases between. Germline V gene lookup returns CDR1 SQVTM and CDR2 ANQGSEA. The CDR3 nucleotides are TGCAGCGTTGGGGCTGGGAGTCCCTACGAGCAGTACTTC. This translates into CSVGAGSPYEQYF.

The CDR3 reads CASSPQQGSPSGETQYF. The CDR3 nucleotides are TGCGCCAGCAGCCCCCAGCAAGGGAGCCCTTCGGGAGAGACCCAGTACTTC. J is TRBJ2-5 and V is TRBV5-1; TRBD2 is a possible D gene (5 bases). V lost 4 bases to trimming and J lost 4 bases, with 23 bases between them. The CDR3 sequence is 17 residues long. Looked up from germline, CDR1 is SGHRS and CDR2 is YFSETQ.

Written as DNA, the CDR3 is TGTGCCAGCAGCTTAGCCGACAGGGTAGGGGACATTCAGTACTTC. Its translation is CASSLADRVGDIQYF. The chain employs TRBV7-9 and TRBJ2-4, with 7 nucleotides matching TRBD1. After removal of 0 bases from V and 8 bases from J, the junction contained 7 bases not matched to a gene. Germline CDR1 reads SEHNR; CDR2 reads FQNEAQ (reference sequence). This CDR3 comprises 15 residues. Full variable domain (outside the CDR3, taken from reference TRBV7-9 and TRBJ2-4): DTGVSQNPRHKITKRGQNVTFRCDPISEHNRLYWYRQTLGQGPEFLTYFQNEAQLEKSRLLSDRFSAERPKGSFSTLEIQRTEQGDSAMYLCASSLADRVGDIQYFGAGTRLSVL.

This clone was seen just once. The chain joins TRBV20-1 to TRBJ1-6, with D hard to call. The CDR3 totals 11 residues. Trimming stripped 6 bases from V and 10 bases from J, with 10 bases between. Germline values: CDR1 DFQATT, CDR2 SNEGSKA (reference sequence). The CDR3 coding sequence is TGCAGTGCCTCGAGCATGTCACCCCTCCACTTT. Protein product: CSASSMSPLHF.

The chain uses TRBV15 and TRBJ2-1, with unresolved D. CDR1 is LNHNV, CDR2 YYDKDF, per germline (reference sequence). The CDR3 is 14 residues long. Trimming pared 3 bases from V and 5 bases from J, leaving 11 bases between. CDR3: CATSSGRIDNEQFF. Here the CDR3 DNA reads TGTGCCACCAGCAGTGGTAGAATTGACAATGAGCAGTTCTTC.

The chain uses TRBV7-3 and TRBJ2-1; D possibly corresponds to TRBD1 (6 bases). Germline lookup yields CDR1 SGHTA and CDR2 FQGTGA. CDR3 size: 12 residues. Trimming removed 5 bases at V and 8 bases at J, with 10 bases between. The CDR3 reads CASSQGTHEQFF. The CDR3 nucleotides are TGTGCCAGCAGCCAGGGGACCCATGAGCAGTTCTTC. Using reference TRBV7-3 and TRBJ2-1 for the parts outside the CDR3, the full variable domain is GAGVSQTPSNKVTEKGKYVELRCDPISGHTALYWYRQSLGQGPEFLIYFQGTGAADDSGLPNDRFFAVRPEGSVSTLKIQRTERGDSAVYLCASSQGTHEQFFGPGTRLTVL.

This clone was picked up one time. One junction end does not reproduce the germline sequence, and a read error may be involved. In DNA form, the CDR3 reads TGTGCTAGCAGCTTGGGGGCCGGGCCATCGTACGAGCAGTACTTC. This codes for CASSLGAGPSYEQYF. The V gene is TRBV7-7, the J gene TRBJ2-7; D might be TRBD1 (6 bases). The CDR3 has 15 amino acids. Germline CDR1 reads SSHAT; CDR2 reads FNYEAQ (reference sequence).

The chain recombines TRBV4-3 with TRBJ1-1, with 9 nucleotides matching TRBD1. The CDR3 spans 14 residues. The germline CDR1 and CDR2 sequences are LGHNA and YSLEER. The junction had 7 bases not matched to a gene; V was cut back by 4 bases and J by 7 bases. The CDR3 loop is CASSLNRGRVEAFF. Here the CDR3 DNA reads TGCGCCAGCAGCCTAAACAGGGGGCGAGTTGAAGCTTTCTTT.

The genes are TRBV5-6 and TRBJ2-7; 12 nucleotides align to TRBD2. This CDR3 has 18 residues. V gave up 0 bases and J gave up 2 bases; unmatched junction bases: 9. The germline V gene has CDR1 SGHDT and CDR2 YYEEEE. Here the CDR3 DNA reads TGTGCCAGCAGCTTGGCCTCCCATACTAGCGGGAGGACCTACGAGCAGTACTTC. Protein product: CASSLASHTSGRTYEQYF. Combining the CDR3 with reference TRBV5-6 and TRBJ2-7 gives the whole variable domain DAGVTQSPTHLIKTRGQQVTLRCSPKSGHDTVSWYQQALGQGPQFIFQYYEEEERQRGNFPDRFSGHQFPNYSSELNVNALLLGDSALYLCASSLASHTSGRTYEQYFGPGTRLTVT.

The chain recombines TRBV4-1 with TRBJ1-6; 8 bases fit TRBD1. Germline trimming cut 3 bases from V and 10 bases from J; bases unmatched to any gene: 11. CDR3 size: 16 residues. Germline CDR1 MGHRA, CDR2 YSYEKL. This CDR3 reads CASSHLQGVGGSPLHF. CDR3 sequence (DNA): TGCGCCAGCAGCCACCTACAGGGGGTCGGAGGATCACCCCTCCACTTT.

This clone has a single count. The chain carries TRBV5-1 and TRBJ2-1; a possible D gene is TRBD2 (5 bases). Germline assignment: CDR1 SGHRS and CDR2 YFSETQ. The CDR3 spans 15 residues. V dropped 0 bases and J dropped 4 bases, with 11 bases sitting between them. CDR3 protein: CASSLEGDLYNEQFF. The CDR3 DNA follows: TGCGCCAGCAGCTTGGAGGGAGACCTTTACAATGAGCAGTTCTTC.

This rearrangement joins TRBV4-1 to TRBJ2-7; D may be TRBD1 (5 bases). Germline-derived CDR1 and CDR2 are MGHRA and YSYEKL. This CDR3 spans 15 amino acids. V was cut by 0 bases and J by 3 bases, with 12 bases left in between. The CDR3 protein is CASSQDEDINYEQYF. The CDR3, as DNA: TGCGCCAGCAGCCAAGATGAGGACATTAACTACGAGCAGTACTTC.

The V and J genes are TRBV7-8 and TRBJ2-5; 8 bases line up with TRBD2. The trim removed 5 bases at V and 5 bases at J, leaving 16 bases unmatched. Germline V lookup: CDR1 SGHVS, CDR2 FQNEAQ. This CDR3 comprises 17 residues. CDR3 nucleotides: TGTGCCAGCAGCCTTGTTGCCGGGAGGGCCTTTCGGGAGACCCAGTACTTC. This sequence encodes CASSLVAGRAFRETQYF.

V and J are TRBV5-6 and TRBJ2-3; D not resolved. Looked up from germline, CDR1 is SGHDT and CDR2 is YYEEEE. V lost 1 base, J lost 3 bases, and 6 bases lay in between. The CDR3 contains 13 residues. CDR3 loop: CASSLNPTDTQYF. For the CDR3, the DNA is TGTGCCAGCAGCTTGAACCCAACAGATACGCAGTATTTT.

CDR3 sequence (DNA): TGTGCCAGCAGCTTTACAGATACGCAGTATTTT. Translation: CASSFTDTQYF. The V call is TRBV7-3, the J call TRBJ2-3; D remains unclear. Trimming pared 3 bases from V and 3 bases from J, leaving 1 base between. Germline CDR1 reads SGHTA; CDR2 reads FQGTGA. The CDR3 is 11 amino acids. The full variable domain, with the rest looked up from reference TRBV7-3 and TRBJ2-3, is GAGVSQTPSNKVTEKGKYVELRCDPISGHTALYWYRQSLGQGPEFLIYFQGTGAADDSGLPNDRFFAVRPEGSVSTLKIQRTERGDSAVYLCASSFTDTQYFGPGTRLTVL.

This chain joins TRBV9 and TRBJ2-7, with D perhaps TRBD2 (6 bases). The CDR3 is 14 amino acids. The V end lost 0 bases, the J end lost 2 bases, and 9 bases lay between the germline ends. The germline V gene encodes CDR1 SGDLS and CDR2 YYNGEE. CDR3 DNA sequence: TGTGCCAGCAGCGTAGCGGAGGGGCCCTACGAGCAGTACTTC. The encoded protein is CASSVAEGPYEQYF. The full variable domain, completed using reference TRBV9 and TRBJ2-7, is DSGVTQTPKHLITATGQRVTLRCSPRSGDLSVYWYQQSLDQGLQFLIQYYNGEERAKGNILERFSAQQFPDLHSELNLSSLELGDSALYFCASSVAEGPYEQYFGPGTRLTVT.